This TCR beta chain is drawn from a study of T cell responses to AZD1222 COVID-19 vaccine. Overall study results and limits: Females outnumbered males among donors, who were mostly white British; clonal diversity was possibly underestimated. There were vaccine-associated CD4 TCRs across spike, dominant at 160-218 and 743-854. Repertoires were obtained only post-peak T cell response.

CDR3 length equals 14 residues. The ends were cut back, 0 bases at V and 5 bases at J, with 10 bases in the middle. In germline, CDR1 is MNHNY, CDR2 SVGAGI (reference sequence). About this clone: Its antigen is undetermined.

Clones were read by immunoSEQ multiplex PCR, and TCRdb kept only the in-frame ones, dropping some. Of over 120,000 clones in the sample, around 90% are singletons; the top ten hold 4.5% to 5.5%. The sample in question was peripheral blood, obtained 28 days after the second dose of the MenACWY control vaccine. This receptor was taken from an adult who received the MenACWY meningococcal vaccine as a control. The chain carries TRBV6-6 and TRBJ1-1; D is ambiguous. The CDR3, as DNA: TGTGCCAGCAGTTACTCGAATGGCCTGACTGAAGCTTTCTTT. Amino acids: CASSYSNGLTEAFF.